The sample holds a few counts of the clone carrying this T cell receptor (beta chain). Antigen specificity is unknown. This CDR3 has 14 amino acids. V gave up 2 bases and J gave up 3 bases, with 11 bases separating them. CDR1 is MNHNY, CDR2 SVGAGI, per germline (reference sequence). TCRdb re-called the reads with MiXCR, one entry per CDR3 protein. The sample yields more than 300,000 distinct CDR3 sequences, roughly a third seen once. The sample belongs to a study of T cell repertoires in cytomegalovirus infection. This clonotype originated in a human donor in good health (CMV status not recorded). Some clones in this sample may be carry-over from other donors' samples. Sample: cultured PBMCs, taken from culture after CMV antigen stimulation. The rearrangement joins TRBV6-6 to TRBJ2-7; D is possibly TRBD2 (5 bases). CDR3 DNA sequence: TGTGCCAGCAGTTACCCGGGAAAGGACTACGAGCAGTACTTC. It translates to CASSYPGKDYEQYF.